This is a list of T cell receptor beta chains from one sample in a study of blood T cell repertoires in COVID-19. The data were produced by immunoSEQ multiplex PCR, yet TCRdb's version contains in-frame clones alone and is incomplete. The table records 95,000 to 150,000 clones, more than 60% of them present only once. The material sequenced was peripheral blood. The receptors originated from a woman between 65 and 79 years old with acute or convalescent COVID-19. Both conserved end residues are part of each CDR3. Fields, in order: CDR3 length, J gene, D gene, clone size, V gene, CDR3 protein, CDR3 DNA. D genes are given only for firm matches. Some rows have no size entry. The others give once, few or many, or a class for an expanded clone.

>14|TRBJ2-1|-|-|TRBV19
CASSIPGSYNEQFF
TGTGCCAGTAGTATCCCCGGGAGTTACAATGAGCAGTTCTTC
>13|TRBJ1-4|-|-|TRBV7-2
CASSPGRGEKLFF
TGTGCCAGCAGCCCAGGGAGGGGTGAAAAACTGTTTTTT
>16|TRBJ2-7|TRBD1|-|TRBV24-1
CATSDRSGQGLREQYF
TGTGCCACCAGTGATAGGTCGGGACAGGGGTTAAGAGAGCAGTACTTC
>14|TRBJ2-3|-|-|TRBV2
CASSVETSTDTQYF
TGTGCCAGCAGTGTGGAGACTAGCACAGATACGCAGTATTTT
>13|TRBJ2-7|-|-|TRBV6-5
CASSYAGPGEQYF
TGTGCCAGCAGTTACGCCGGCCCGGGGGAGCAGTACTTC
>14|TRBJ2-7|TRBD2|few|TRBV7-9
CASSLSGSSYEQYF
TGTGCCAGCAGCTTGAGCGGGAGCTCCTACGAGCAGTACTTC
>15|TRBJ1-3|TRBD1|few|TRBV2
CASSPGQSSGNTIYF
TGTGCCAGCAGCCCGGGACAGAGCTCTGGAAACACCATATATTTT
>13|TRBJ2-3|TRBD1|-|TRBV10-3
CAISGQGSDTQYF
TGTGCCATCAGTGGACAGGGGTCAGATACGCAGTATTTT
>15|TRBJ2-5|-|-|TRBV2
CASSERSSRQETQYF
TGTGCCAGCAGTGAAAGGAGTTCGCGACAAGAGACCCAGTACTTC
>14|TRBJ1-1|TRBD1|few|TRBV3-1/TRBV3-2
CASSGSRQGPEAFF
TGTGCCAGCAGCGGGTCGAGACAGGGGCCTGAAGCTTTCTTT
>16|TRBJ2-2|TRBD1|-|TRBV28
CASSLWGQQNTGELFF
TGTGCCAGCAGTTTATGGGGACAGCAGAACACCGGGGAGCTGTTTTTT
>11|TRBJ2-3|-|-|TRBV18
CASVRGDTQYF
TGTGCCAGCGTCCGGGGGGATACGCAGTATTTT
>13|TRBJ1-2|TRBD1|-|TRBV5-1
CASSPGQYYGYTF
TGCGCCAGCAGCCCGGGACAGTACTATGGCTACACCTTC
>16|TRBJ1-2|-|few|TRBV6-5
CASSYWGQARNYGYTF
TGTGCCAGCAGTTACTGGGGGCAGGCCCGTAACTATGGCTACACCTTC
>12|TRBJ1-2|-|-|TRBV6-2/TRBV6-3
CASSYQTYGYTF
TGTGCCAGCAGTTACCAAACTTATGGCTACACCTTC
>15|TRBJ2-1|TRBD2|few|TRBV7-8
CASSSLAGGWDEQFF
TGTGCCAGCAGCTCCCTAGCGGGGGGTTGGGATGAGCAGTTCTTC
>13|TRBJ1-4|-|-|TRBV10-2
CASSDQGYEKLFF
TGCGCCAGCAGTGATCAGGGGTACGAAAAACTGTTTTTT
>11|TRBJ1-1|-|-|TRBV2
CASISGTEAFF
TGTGCCAGCATCTCCGGCACTGAAGCTTTCTTT
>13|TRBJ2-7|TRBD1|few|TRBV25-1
CASSGGDRGEQYF
TGTGCCAGCAGTGGGGGCGACAGGGGCGAGCAGTACTTC
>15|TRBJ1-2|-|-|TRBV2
CASSETQGVGYGYTF
TGTGCCAGCAGTGAGACACAGGGTGTTGGCTATGGCTACACCTTC
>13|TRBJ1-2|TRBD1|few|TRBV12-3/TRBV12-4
CASTLTGGSGYTF
TGTGCCAGCACCTTAACAGGGGGCTCTGGCTACACCTTC
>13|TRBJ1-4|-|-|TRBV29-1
CSVLAGYNEKLFF
TGCAGCGTTCTGGCAGGCTATAATGAAAAACTGTTTTTT
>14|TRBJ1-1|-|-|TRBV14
CASSPTDMNTEAFF
TGTGCCAGCAGCCCGACAGATATGAACACTGAAGCTTTCTTT
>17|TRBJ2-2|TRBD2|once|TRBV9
CASSGPSGGLNTGELFF
TGTGCCAGCAGCGGACCTAGCGGGGGGCTTAACACCGGGGAGCTGTTTTTT
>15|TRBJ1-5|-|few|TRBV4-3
CASSQDVTGNQPQHF
TGCGCCAGCAGCCAAGATGTCACCGGGAATCAGCCCCAGCATTTT
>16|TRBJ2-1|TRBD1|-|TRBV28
CASSDRQGSSYNEQFF
TGTGCCAGCAGTGACCGACAGGGGAGCTCCTACAATGAGCAGTTCTTC